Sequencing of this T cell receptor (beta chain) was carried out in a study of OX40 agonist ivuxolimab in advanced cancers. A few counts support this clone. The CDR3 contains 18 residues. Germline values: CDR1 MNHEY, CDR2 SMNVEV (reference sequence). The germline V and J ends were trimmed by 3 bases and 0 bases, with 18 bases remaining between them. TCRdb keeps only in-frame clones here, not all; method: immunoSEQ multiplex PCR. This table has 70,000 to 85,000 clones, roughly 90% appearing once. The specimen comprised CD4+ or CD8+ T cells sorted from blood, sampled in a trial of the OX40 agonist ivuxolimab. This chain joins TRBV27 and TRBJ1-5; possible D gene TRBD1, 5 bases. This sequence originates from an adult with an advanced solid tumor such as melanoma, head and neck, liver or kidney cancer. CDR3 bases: TGTGCCAGCAGTTTGATGATCTGGGGGGATGATAGCAATCAGCCCCAGCATTTT. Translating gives CASSLMIWGDDSNQPQHF.